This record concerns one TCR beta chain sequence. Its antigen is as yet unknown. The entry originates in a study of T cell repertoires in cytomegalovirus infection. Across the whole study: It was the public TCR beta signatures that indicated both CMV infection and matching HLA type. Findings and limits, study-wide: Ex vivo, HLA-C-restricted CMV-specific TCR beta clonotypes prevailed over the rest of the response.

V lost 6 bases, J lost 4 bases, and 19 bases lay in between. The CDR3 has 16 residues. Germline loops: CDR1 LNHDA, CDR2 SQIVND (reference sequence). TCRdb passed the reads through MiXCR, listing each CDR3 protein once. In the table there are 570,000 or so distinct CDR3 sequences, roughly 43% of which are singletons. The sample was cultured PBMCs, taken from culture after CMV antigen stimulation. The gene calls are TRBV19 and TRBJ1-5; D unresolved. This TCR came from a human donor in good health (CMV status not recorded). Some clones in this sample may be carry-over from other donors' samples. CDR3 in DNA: TGTGCCAGTAGAGGGTCGGCGGCTTCGCCTAATCAGCCCCAGCATTTT. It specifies CASRGSAASPNQPQHF.